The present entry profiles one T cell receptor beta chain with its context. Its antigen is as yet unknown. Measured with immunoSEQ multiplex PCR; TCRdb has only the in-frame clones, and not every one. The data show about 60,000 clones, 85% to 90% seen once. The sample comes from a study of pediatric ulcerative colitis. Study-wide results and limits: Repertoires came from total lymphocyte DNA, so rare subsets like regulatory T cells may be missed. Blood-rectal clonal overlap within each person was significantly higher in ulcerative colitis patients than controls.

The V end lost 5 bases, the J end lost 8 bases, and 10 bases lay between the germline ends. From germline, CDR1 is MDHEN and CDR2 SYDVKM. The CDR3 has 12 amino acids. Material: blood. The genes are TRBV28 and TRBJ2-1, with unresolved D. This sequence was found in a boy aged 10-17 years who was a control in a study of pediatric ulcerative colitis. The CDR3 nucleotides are TGTGCCAGCAGTCTGAGCAGCGATGAGCAGTTCTTC. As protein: CASSLSSDEQFF.